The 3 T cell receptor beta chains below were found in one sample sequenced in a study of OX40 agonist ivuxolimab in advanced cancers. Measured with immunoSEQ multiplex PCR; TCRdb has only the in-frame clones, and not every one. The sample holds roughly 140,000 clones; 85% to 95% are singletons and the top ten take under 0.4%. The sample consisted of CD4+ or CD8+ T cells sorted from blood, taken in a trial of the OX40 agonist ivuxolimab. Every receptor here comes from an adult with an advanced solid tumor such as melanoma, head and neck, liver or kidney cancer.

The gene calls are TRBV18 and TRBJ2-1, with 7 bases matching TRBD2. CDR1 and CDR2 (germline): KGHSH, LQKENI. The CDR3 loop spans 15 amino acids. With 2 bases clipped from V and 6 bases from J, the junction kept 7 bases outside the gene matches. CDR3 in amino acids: CASSPLSPSGNEQFF. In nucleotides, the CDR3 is TGTGCCAGCTCACCATTGTCGCCTAGCGGCAATGAGCAGTTCTTC.

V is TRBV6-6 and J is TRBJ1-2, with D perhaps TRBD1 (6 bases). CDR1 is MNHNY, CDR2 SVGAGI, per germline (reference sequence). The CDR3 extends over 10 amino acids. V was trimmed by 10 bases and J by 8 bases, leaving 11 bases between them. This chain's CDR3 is CATGDLGYTF. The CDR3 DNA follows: TGTGCCACAGGGGATCTAGGCTACACCTTC.

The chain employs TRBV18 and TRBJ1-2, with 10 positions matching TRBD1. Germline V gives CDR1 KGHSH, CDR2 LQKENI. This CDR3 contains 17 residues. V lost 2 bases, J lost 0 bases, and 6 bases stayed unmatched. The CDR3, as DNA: TGTGCCAGCTCACCAGGGACAGGGGCTTATTCTAACTATGGCTACACCTTC. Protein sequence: CASSPGTGAYSNYGYTF. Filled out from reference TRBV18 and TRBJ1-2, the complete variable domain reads NAGVMQNPRHLVRRRGQEARLRCSPMKGHSHVYWYRQLPEEGLKFMVYLQKENIIDESGMPKERFSAEFPKEGPSILRIQQVVRGDSAAYFCASSPGTGAYSNYGYTFGSGTRLTVV.